The present T cell receptor (beta chain) was sequenced within a study of T cells in Graves' hyperthyroidism and ophthalmopathy. Study findings and constraints: The model made its ophthalmopathy prediction, and onset followed a median roughly six months later.

The length of the CDR3 is 14 residues. CDR1 is MDHEN and CDR2 is SYDVKM in the germline V gene. The V gene end was trimmed by 5 bases and the J gene end by 4 bases; junction bases not matched to a gene: 7. This clonotype has a count of ten or more. The antigen is not known. An absence of ophthalmopathy progression within 18 months meant stable Graves' hyperthyroidism. Newly diagnosed hyperthyroidism, duration under 2 months, in patients aged 18 to 65. Together with thyroid ultrasound, orbital computed tomography, serum thyroxine and TRAb, clinical symptoms were used for diagnoses. TCR beta CDR3 sequences were amplified from RNA transcripts. The HTBI primer set drove a first-round RT-PCR of the TCR CDR3. TCRdb used MiXCR to reprocess the multiplex PCR reads, holding one entry per CDR3 protein. Of about 740,000 distinct CDR3 sequences in the sample, 14% are singletons; the top ten hold roughly a tenth.

V usage is TRBV28 and J usage is TRBJ1-1, with 7 nucleotides matching TRBD1. This clonotype was sampled from a young woman with Graves' hyperthyroidism. The specimen sequenced was blood. The CDR3 region is CASSPGDRVTEAFF. DNA of the CDR3: TGTGCCAGCAGTCCCGGTGACAGGGTCACTGAAGCTTTCTTT.